Given below is one T cell receptor beta chain in context. Its antigen is not known. Germline V lookup: CDR1 LGHNA, CDR2 YSLEER. J was trimmed by 2 bases and V by 4 bases; bases with no gene match: 5. This CDR3 is built from 14 residues. This entry is derived from a study of vaccination effects on CD4 cells after COVID-19. Method: immunoSEQ multiplex PCR; TCRdb's copy keeps in-frame clones and lacks some. The data show around 46,000 clones, 65% to 70% seen once. Pools of viral peptides were used by the ViraFEST assay to expand antigen-specific CD4+ T cells ahead of sequencing. Upon completion of around ten days in culture, CD4+ T cells were isolated. It was between March and December 2020 that the person had a SARS-CoV-2 infection confirmed by PCR. Researchers reported culturing over 1.5 million PBMC in each well, adding 9 to 10 IU/ml IL-2 and 10 ug/ml peptides.

The sequence derives from a human donor who had a prior SARS-CoV-2 infection. The chain uses TRBV4-3 and TRBJ2-7; TRBD1 agrees at 7 bases. The material was CD4+ T cells from PBMCs cultured with a peptide pool, obtained before COVID-19 vaccination. CDR3 bases: TGCGCCAGCAGCCGTCGAACAGGGGCCTACGAGCAGTACTTC. This codes for CASSRRTGAYEQYF.